This record looks at one T cell receptor (beta chain) sequence and its context. The sample originates from a study of cytomegalovirus exposure and HLA in healthy donors. The PCR was carried out with 60 Vbeta primers and 13 Jbeta primers. Clones were sequenced by immunoSEQ multiplex PCR, and TCRdb holds only the in-frame ones, with some missing. The profile shows about 130,000 clones, 17% of them singletons. The J segment lost 3 bases and the V segment lost 5 bases, leaving 6 bases of the junction unmatched. This CDR3 has 14 amino acids. CDR1 and CDR2 from the germline V gene are SGHAT and FQNNGV. The genes are TRBV11-2 and TRBJ1-2, with 7 bases lining up with TRBD1. The sequence was collected from a female donor in good health and CMV-seropositive. Material: PBMCs. CDR3 DNA sequence: TGTGCCAGCAGCCCCTACAGGGGAGACTATGGCTACACCTTC. As protein: CASSPYRGDYGYTF. Supplemented by reference TRBV11-2 and TRBJ1-2, the full variable domain reads EAGVAQSPRYKIIEKRQSVAFWCNPISGHATLYWYQQILGQGPKLLIQFQNNGVVDDSQLPKDRFSAERLKGVDSTLKIQPAKLEDSAVYLCASSPYRGDYGYTFGSGTRLTVV.